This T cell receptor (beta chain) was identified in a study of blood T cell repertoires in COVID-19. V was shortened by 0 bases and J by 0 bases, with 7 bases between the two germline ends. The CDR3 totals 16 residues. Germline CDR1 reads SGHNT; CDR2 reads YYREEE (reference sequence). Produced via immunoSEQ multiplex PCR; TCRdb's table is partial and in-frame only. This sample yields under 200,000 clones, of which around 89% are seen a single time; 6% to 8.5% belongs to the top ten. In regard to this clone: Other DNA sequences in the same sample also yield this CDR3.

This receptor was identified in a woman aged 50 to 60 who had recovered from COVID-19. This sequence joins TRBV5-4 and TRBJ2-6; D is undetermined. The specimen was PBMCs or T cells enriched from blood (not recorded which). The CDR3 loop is CASSLGLSSGANVLTF. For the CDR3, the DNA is TGTGCCAGCAGCTTGGGGCTCAGCTCTGGGGCCAACGTCCTGACTTTC.